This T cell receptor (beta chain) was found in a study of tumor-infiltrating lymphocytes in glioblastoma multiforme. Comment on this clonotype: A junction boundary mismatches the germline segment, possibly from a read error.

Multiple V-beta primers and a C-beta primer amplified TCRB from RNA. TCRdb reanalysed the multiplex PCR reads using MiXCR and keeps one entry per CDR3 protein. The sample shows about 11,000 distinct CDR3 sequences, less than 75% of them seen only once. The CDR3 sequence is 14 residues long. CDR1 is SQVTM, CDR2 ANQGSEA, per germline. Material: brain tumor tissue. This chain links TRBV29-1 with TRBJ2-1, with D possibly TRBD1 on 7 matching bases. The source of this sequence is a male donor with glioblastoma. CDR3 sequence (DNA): TGCAGCGTTCGGGGCGGGCAGGGGGGCAATGAGCAGTCCTTC. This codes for CSVRGGQGGNEQSF.